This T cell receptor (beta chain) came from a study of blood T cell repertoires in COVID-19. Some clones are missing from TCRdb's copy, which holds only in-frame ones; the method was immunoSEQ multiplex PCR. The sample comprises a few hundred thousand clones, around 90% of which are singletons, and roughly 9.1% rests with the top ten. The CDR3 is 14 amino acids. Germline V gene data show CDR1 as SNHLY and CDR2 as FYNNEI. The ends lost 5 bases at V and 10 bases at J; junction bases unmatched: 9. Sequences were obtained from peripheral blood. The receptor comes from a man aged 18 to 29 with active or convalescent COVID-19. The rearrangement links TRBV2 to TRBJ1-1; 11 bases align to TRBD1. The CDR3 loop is CASSLSGQGDGAFF. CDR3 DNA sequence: TGTGCCAGCAGTTTATCGGGACAGGGGGACGGAGCTTTCTTT.